Described below is a single T cell receptor (beta chain) sequence and its context. Per the germline V gene, CDR1 is MNHNS and CDR2 is SASEGT. V lost 4 bases to trimming and J lost 8 bases, with 12 bases between them. The CDR3 has 13 amino acids. The sample is drawn from a study of T cell changes during pregnancy in multiple sclerosis. TCRdb keeps only in-frame clones here, not all; method: immunoSEQ multiplex PCR. The table shows roughly 35,000 clones, with just over 85% occurring only once. The chain combines TRBV6-1 with TRBJ2-1; weak D call: TRBD2 (6 bases). The clonotype originates from a female donor with multiple sclerosis, enrolled in a pregnancy study. The sequencing here drew on CD4+ T cells from peripheral blood mononuclear cells, taken before pregnancy. CDR3 sequence: CASSGGLAYEQFF. CDR3 nucleotide sequence: TGTGCCAGCAGTGGAGGGCTAGCGTATGAGCAGTTCTTC.